The T cell receptor beta chain described here comes from a study of T cells in Graves' hyperthyroidism and ophthalmopathy. Per germline, CDR1 SGHTA and CDR2 FQGNSA. The CDR3 consists of 15 residues. V was trimmed by 1 base and J by 4 bases, leaving 11 bases between them. Amplification of TCR beta CDR3 regions used RNA as the template. During a first-round RT-PCR of the TCR CDR3, the HTBI primer set was used. TCRdb re-called the multiplex PCR reads with MiXCR, one entry per CDR3 protein. The table records over 400,000 distinct CDR3 sequences, 20% to 25% of them present only once. The receptor comes from a woman aged 70-85 years with Graves' ophthalmopathy. The chain links TRBV7-2 to TRBJ1-5, with D uncertain. Sequences were obtained from blood. The CDR3 DNA reads TGTGCCAGCAGCTTAGGAAGTTCGGGGAATCAGCCCCAGCATTTT. Translated: CASSLGSSGNQPQHF.